This TCR beta chain comes out of a study of cytomegalovirus exposure and HLA in healthy donors. General observations from the study: HLA restriction was apparent for most CMV-associated TCR beta chains in a later analysis. Later analysis suggested links between common viral pathogens and several top significant clusters.

Trimming took 1 base from V and 7 from J, leaving 11 bases between them. This CDR3 has 14 amino acids. Germline assignment: CDR1 MNHEY and CDR2 SMNVEV (reference sequence). As concerns this clone: Its antigen is not known.

Vbeta (60) and Jbeta (13) primers were used in the PCR. Measured with immunoSEQ multiplex PCR; TCRdb has only the in-frame clones, and not every one. The table has tens of thousands of clones, about 75% seen once; the top ten hold roughly 4.5%. The sample comprised PBMCs. The chain combines TRBV27 with TRBJ2-1; D perhaps matches TRBD2 (5 bases). This TCR derives from a man aged 60-69 years in good health and CMV-seropositive. The CDR3 region is CASSLFGRENEQFF. The CDR3 DNA is TGTGCCAGCAGTTTATTCGGTAGGGAGAATGAGCAGTTCTTC.